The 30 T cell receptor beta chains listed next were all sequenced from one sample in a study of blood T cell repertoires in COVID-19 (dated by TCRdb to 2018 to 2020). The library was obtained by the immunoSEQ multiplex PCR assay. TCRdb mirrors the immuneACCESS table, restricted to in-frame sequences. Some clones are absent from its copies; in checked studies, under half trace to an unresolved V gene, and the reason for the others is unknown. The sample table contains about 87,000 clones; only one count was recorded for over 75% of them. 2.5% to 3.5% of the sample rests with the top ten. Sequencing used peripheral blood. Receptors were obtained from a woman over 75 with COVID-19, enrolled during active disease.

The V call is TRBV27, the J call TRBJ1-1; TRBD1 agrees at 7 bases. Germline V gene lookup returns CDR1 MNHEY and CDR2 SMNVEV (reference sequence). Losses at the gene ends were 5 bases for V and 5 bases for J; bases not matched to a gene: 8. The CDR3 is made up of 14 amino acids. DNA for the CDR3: TGTGCCAGCAGTGTCACAGGGGCCAGGACTGAAGCTTTCTTT. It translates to CASSVTGARTEAFF.

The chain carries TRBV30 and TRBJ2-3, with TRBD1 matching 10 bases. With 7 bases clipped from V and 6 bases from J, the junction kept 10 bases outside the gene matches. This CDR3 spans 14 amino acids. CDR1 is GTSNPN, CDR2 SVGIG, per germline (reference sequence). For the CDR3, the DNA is TGTGCCTCGGATAGACAGGGGGCGCATGATACGCAGTATTTT. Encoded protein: CASDRQGAHDTQYF.

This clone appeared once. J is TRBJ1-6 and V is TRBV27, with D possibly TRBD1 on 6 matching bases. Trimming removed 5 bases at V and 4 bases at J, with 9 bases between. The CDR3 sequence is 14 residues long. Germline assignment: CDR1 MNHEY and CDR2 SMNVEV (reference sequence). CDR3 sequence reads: CASSPTGYNSPLHF. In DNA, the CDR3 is TGTGCCAGCAGTCCCACAGGGTATAATTCACCCCTCCACTTT.

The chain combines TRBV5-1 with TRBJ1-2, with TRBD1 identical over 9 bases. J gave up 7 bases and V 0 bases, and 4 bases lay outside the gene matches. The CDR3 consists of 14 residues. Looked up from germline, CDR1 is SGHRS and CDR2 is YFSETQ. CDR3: CASSLGTGEVGYTF. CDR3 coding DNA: TGCGCCAGCAGCTTGGGGACAGGGGAGGTTGGCTACACCTTC.

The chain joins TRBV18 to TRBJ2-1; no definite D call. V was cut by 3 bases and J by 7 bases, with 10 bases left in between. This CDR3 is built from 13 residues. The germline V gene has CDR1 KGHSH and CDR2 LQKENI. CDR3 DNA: TGTGCCAGCTCACCCCCGGGTTGGAATGAGCAGTTCTTC. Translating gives CASSPPGWNEQFF.

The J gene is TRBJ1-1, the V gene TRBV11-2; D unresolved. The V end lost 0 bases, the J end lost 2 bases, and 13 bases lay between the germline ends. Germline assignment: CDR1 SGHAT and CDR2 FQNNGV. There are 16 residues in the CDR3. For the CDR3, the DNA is TGTGCCAGCAGCTTAGATAACCTTTGGAGAAACACTGAAGCTTTCTTT. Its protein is CASSLDNLWRNTEAFF.

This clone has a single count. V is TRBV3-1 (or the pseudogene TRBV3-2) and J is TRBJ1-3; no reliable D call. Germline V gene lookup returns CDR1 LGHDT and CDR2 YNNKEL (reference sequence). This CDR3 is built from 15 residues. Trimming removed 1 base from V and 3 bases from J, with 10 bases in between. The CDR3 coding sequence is TGTGCCAGCAGCCAAGGTACGGGGTTTGGAAACACCATATATTTT. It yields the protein CASSQGTGFGNTIYF.

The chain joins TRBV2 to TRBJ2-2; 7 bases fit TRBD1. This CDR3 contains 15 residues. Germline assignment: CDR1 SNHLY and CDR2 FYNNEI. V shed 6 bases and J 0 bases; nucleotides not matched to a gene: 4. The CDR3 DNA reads TGTGCCAGCAGGGTCGACAGGGCGAACACCGGGGAGCTGTTTTTT. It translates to CASRVDRANTGELFF.

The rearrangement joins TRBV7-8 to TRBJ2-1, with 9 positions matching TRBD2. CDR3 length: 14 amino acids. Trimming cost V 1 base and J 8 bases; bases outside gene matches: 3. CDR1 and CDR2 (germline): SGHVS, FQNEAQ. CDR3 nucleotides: TGTGCCAGCAGCTTAGGACTAGCGGTATATGAGCAGTTCTTC. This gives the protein CASSLGLAVYEQFF.

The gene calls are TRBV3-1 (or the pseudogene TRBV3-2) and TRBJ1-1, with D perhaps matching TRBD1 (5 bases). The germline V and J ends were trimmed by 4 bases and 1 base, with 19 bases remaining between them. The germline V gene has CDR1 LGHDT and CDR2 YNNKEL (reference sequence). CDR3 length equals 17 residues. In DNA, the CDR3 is TGTGCCAGCAGCCCCAGAGACTTTAGGGGAGGGAACACTGAAGCTTTCTTT. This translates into CASSPRDFRGGNTEAFF.

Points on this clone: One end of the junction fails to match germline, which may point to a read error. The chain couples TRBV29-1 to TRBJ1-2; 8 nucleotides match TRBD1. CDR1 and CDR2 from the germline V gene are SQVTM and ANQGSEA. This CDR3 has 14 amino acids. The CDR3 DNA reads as TGCAGCGTTGAATCAGGACAGGGAAACTCTGGCTACACCTTC. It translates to CSVESGQGNSGYTF. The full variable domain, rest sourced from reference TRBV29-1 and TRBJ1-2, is SAVISQKPSRDICQRGTSLTIQCQVDSQVTMMFWYRQQPGQSLTLIATANQGSEATYESGFVIDKFPISRPNLTFSTLTVSNMSPEDSSIYLCSVESGQGNSGYTFGSGTRLTVV.

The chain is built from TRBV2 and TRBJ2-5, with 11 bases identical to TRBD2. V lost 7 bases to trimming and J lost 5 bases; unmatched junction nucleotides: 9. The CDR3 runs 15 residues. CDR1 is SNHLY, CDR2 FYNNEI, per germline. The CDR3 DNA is TGTGCCAGCACCTACCTAGCGGGAGGTGGGGAGACCCAGTACTTC. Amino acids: CASTYLAGGGETQYF.

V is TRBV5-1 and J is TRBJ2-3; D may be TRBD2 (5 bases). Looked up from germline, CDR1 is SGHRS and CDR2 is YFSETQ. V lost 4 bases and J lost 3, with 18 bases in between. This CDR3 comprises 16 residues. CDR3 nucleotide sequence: TGCGCCAGCAGCCCCAGGACGGGAATTGGGACAGATACGCAGTATTTT. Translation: CASSPRTGIGTDTQYF. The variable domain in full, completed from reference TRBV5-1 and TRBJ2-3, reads KAGVTQTPRYLIKTRGQQVTLSCSPISGHRSVSWYQQTPGQGLQFLFEYFSETQRNKGNFPGRFSGRQFSNSRSEMNVSTLELGDSALYLCASSPRTGIGTDTQYFGPGTRLTVL.

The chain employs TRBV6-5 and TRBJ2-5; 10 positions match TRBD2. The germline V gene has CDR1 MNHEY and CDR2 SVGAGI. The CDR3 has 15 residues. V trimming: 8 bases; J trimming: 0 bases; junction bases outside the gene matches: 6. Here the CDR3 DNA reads TGTGCCAGCCGCCCTAGCGGGGGATACCAAGAGACCCAGTACTTC. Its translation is CASRPSGGYQETQYF.

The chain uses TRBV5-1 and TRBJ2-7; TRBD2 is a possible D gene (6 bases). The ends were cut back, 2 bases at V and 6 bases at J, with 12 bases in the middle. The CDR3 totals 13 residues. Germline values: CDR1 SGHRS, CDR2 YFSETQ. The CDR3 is CASSFGRDFEQYF. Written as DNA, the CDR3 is TGCGCCAGCAGCTTTGGTCGGGACTTCGAGCAGTACTTC.

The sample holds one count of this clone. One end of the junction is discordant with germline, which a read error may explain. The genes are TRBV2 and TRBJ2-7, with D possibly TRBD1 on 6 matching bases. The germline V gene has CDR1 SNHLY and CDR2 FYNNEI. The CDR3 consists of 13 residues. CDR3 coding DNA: TGTGCCTGCAGGACAGACCCTAACTCCGAGCAGTACTTC. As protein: CACRTDPNSEQYF. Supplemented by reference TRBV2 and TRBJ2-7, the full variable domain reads EPEVTQTPSHQVTQMGQEVILRCVPISNHLYFYWYRQILGQKVEFLVSFYNNEISEKSEIFDDQFSVERPDGSNFTLKIRSTKLEDSAMYFCACRTDPNSEQYFGPGTRLTVT.

The CDR3 DNA reads TGTGCTAGTGGCCCGAGGGGGGCTAGCGGGGAGTACGAGCAGTACTTC. Amino acid sequence: CASGPRGASGEYEQYF. The J gene is TRBJ2-7, the V gene TRBV12-5, with TRBD2 matching 9 bases. V dropped 6 bases and J dropped 4; count of bases not matched to a gene: 13. The CDR3 sequence is 16 residues long. The V gene's germline CDR1 is LGHNT and CDR2 FRNRAP.

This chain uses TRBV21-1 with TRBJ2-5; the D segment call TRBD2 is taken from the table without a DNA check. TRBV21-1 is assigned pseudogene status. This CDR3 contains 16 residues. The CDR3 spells CASNAPLAGDRETQYF. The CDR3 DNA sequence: TGTGCCAGCAACGCTCCGCTAGCGGGAGATCGGGAGACCCAGTACTTC.

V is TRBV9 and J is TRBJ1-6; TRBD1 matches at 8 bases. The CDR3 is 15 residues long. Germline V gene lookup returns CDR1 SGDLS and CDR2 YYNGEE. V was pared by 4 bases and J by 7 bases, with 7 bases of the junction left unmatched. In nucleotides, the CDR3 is TGTGCCAGCAGCTCGGTAGACAGGGGAAATTCACCCCTCCACTTT. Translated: CASSSVDRGNSPLHF.

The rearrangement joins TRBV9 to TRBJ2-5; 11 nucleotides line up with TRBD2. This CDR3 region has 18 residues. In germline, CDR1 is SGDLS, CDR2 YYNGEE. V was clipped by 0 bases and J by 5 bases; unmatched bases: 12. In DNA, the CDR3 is TGTGCCAGCAGCGTAGTGGCCCCCGGAATAGCGGGAGGGGAGACCCAGTACTTC. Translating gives CASSVVAPGIAGGETQYF.

The CDR3 region has the DNA TGTGCCAGCAGCTTAGGGACAGCCGTCACAGATACGCAGTATTTT. Translating gives CASSLGTAVTDTQYF. The V gene is TRBV11-3, the J gene TRBJ2-3, with D possibly being TRBD1 (6 bases). Per germline, CDR1 SGHNT and CDR2 YENEEA. Between the trimmed V and J ends, which lost 1 base and 2 bases, there was a span of 10 bases. This CDR3 is built from 15 residues.

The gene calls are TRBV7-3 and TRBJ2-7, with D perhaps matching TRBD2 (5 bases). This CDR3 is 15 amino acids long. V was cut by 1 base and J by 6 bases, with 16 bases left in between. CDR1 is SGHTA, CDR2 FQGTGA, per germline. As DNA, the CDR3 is TGTGCCAGCAGCTTAAGCGGCCCCGGGATAGGCGAGCAGTACTTC. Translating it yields CASSLSGPGIGEQYF.

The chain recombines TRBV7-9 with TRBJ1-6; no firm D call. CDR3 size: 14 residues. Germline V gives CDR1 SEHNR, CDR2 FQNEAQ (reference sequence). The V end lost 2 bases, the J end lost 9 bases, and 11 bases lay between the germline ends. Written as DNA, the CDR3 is TGTGCCAGCAGCTTAAGACGGGTTGGTTCACCCCTCCACTTT. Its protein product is CASSLRRVGSPLHF. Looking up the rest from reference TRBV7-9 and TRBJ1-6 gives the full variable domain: DTGVSQNPRHKITKRGQNVTFRCDPISEHNRLYWYRQTLGQGPEFLTYFQNEAQLEKSRLLSDRFSAERPKGSFSTLEIQRTEQGDSAMYLCASSLRRVGSPLHFGNGTRLTVT.

CDR3 region: CASSQSGIDEKLFF. The CDR3, as DNA: TGTGCCAGCTCTCAATCAGGGATCGATGAAAAACTGTTTTTT. The rearrangement uses TRBV18 and TRBJ1-4, with a weak D call TRBD1 (5 bases). Germline assignment: CDR1 KGHSH and CDR2 LQKENI. This CDR3 is built from 14 residues. V gave up 6 bases and J gave up 6 bases, with 14 bases separating them.

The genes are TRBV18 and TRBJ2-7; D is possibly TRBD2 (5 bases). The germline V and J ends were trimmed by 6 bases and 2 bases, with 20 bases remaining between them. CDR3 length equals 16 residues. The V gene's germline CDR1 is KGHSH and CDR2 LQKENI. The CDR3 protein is CASSPVRVGRAYEQYF. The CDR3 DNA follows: TGTGCCAGCTCTCCCGTCCGGGTCGGGCGGGCCTACGAGCAGTACTTC.

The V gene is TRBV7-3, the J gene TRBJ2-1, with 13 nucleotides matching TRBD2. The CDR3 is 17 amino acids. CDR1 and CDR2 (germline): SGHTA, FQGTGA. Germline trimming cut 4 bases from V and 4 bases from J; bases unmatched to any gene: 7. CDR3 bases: TGTGCCAGCAGCTCCCCGGGACTAGCGGGAACATACAATGAGCAGTTCTTC. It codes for CASSSPGLAGTYNEQFF.

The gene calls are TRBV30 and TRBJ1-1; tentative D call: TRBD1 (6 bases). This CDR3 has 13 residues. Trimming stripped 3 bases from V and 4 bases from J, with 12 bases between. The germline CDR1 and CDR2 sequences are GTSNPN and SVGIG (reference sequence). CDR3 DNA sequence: TGTGCCTGGAGCGTTACAGGGACCACTGAAGCTTTCTTT. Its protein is CAWSVTGTTEAFF.

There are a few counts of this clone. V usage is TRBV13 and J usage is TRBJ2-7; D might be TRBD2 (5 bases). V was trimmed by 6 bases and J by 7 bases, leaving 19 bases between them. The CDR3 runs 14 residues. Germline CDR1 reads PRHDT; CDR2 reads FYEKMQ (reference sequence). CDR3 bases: TGTGCCAGCAGTCTAAGCGGTCTCCCACAAGAGCAGTACTTC. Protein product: CASSLSGLPQEQYF. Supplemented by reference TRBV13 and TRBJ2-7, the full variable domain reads AAGVIQSPRHLIKEKRETATLKCYPIPRHDTVYWYQQGPGQDPQFLISFYEKMQSDKGSIPDRFSAQQFSDYHSELNMSSLELGDSALYFCASSLSGLPQEQYFGPGTRLTVT.

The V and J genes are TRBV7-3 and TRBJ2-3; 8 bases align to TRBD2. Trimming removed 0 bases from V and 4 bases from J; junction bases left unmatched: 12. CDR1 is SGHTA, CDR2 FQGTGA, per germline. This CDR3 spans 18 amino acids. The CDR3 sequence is CASSLTPTSGLDSDTQYF. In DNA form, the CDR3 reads TGTGCCAGCAGCTTAACGCCCACTAGCGGACTAGACTCAGATACGCAGTATTTT.

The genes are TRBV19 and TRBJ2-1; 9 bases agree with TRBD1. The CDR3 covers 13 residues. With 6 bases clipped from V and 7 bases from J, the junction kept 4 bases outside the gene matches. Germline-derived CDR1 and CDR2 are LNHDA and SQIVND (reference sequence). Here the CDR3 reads CASRLTGGNEQFF. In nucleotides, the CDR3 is TGTGCCAGTAGACTGACAGGGGGGAATGAGCAGTTCTTC.